Below, 9 T cell receptor beta chains from the same sample are listed, as sequenced in a study of vaccination and CD4 T cells after COVID-19. The antigens for these receptors are not known. The Oncomine TCR Beta short-read assay sequenced DNA from cultured CD4+ T cells. TCRdb processed the PCR reads anew with MiXCR; each CDR3 protein has one entry. Here the sample spans more than 10,000 distinct CDR3 sequences, approximately 30% being singletons. Noted treatment: approximately nine-day PBMC culture with coronavirus spike peptide pools or control peptides (ViraFEST assay). The specimen was CD4+ T cells from blood, cultured in vitro, collected after SARS-CoV-2 vaccination. These receptors were obtained from a human donor who had recovered from COVID-19.

This chain uses TRBV6-2 or TRBV6-3 with TRBJ2-4, with 7 bases aligning to TRBD2. Germline CDR1 reads MNHEY; CDR2 reads SVGEGT. The junction had 9 bases not matched to a gene; V was cut back by 0 bases and J by 10 bases. The CDR3 is made up of 15 amino acids. Here the CDR3 DNA reads TGTGCCAGCAGTTACTCGAATACCGGGGGAGGGATTCAGTACTTC. Translation: CASSYSNTGGGIQYF.

This chain joins TRBV27 and TRBJ1-5; D call uncertain. The CDR3 contains 15 residues. Per the germline V gene, CDR1 is MNHEY and CDR2 is SMNVEV (reference sequence). Trimming cost V 3 bases and J 6 bases, with 15 bases left between them. The DNA of the CDR3 is TGTGCCAGCAGTTTCATGAGGCATAAGGGTCAGCCCCAGCATTTT. Its protein is CASSFMRHKGQPQHF.

The chain joins TRBV6-1 to TRBJ2-1; D unclear. There are 12 residues in the CDR3. The germline V and J ends were trimmed by 6 bases and 6 bases, with 9 bases remaining between them. The germline V gene encodes CDR1 MNHNS and CDR2 SASEGT. CDR3 residues: CASSPGINEQFF. The CDR3 DNA is TGTGCCAGCAGCCCTGGCATCAATGAGCAGTTCTTC.

A few counts support this clonotype. This chain joins TRBV20-1 and TRBJ1-6; 7 bases match TRBD1. The CDR3 runs to 17 residues. The V gene end was trimmed by 5 bases and the J gene end by 0 bases; junction bases not matched to a gene: 10. CDR1 is DFQATT, CDR2 SNEGSKA, per germline (reference sequence). CDR3 nucleotides: TGCAGTGCTCGACGGACAGGCCCCAGCTCCTATAATTCACCCCTCCACTTT. Its translation is CSARRTGPSSYNSPLHF.

This clonotype is labeled as large (0.1 to 1%). This chain connects TRBV19 to TRBJ2-1, with D possibly being TRBD2 (6 bases). V lost 4 bases to trimming and J lost 5 bases, with 21 bases between them. The CDR3 spans 17 residues. Germline loops: CDR1 LNHDA, CDR2 SQIVND (reference sequence). The CDR3 here is CASSTPLGEADDNEQFF. The CDR3 DNA is TGTGCCAGTAGTACCCCTTTGGGGGAGGCCGACGACAATGAGCAGTTCTTC.

The rearrangement joins TRBV18 to TRBJ2-3; D is possibly TRBD2 (6 bases). The germline CDR1 and CDR2 sequences are KGHSH and LQKENI. CDR3 length equals 17 residues. Trimming shortened V by 3 bases and J by 6 bases, and 22 bases separated the two germline ends. The DNA of the CDR3 is TGTGCCAGCTCACCCACGCTTGCGTCCGGGAGAGGGGATACGCAGTATTTT. Translating gives CASSPTLASGRGDTQYF.

The chain joins TRBV10-1 to TRBJ1-5; no definite D call. The CDR3 loop spans 19 amino acids. Per the germline V gene, CDR1 is WNHNN and CDR2 is SYGVQD (reference sequence). Trimming took off 8 bases at V and 0 bases at J, with 26 bases between the two ends. CDR3 sequence: CASVTRPIPMDLSNQPQHF. CDR3 coding DNA: TGCGCCAGCGTTACCAGGCCGATTCCAATGGATCTTAGCAATCAGCCCCAGCATTTT.

The chain combines TRBV9 with TRBJ2-7; a possible D gene is TRBD1 (6 bases). The length of the CDR3 is 15 residues. V lost 0 bases and J 2 bases, leaving 12 bases between the germline ends. Per germline, CDR1 SGDLS and CDR2 YYNGEE. CDR3 sequence: CASSVAGTPTYEQYF. The CDR3 DNA sequence: TGTGCCAGCAGCGTAGCCGGGACACCCACCTACGAGCAGTACTTC.

This clonotype was seen a handful of times. The chain has TRBV30 and TRBJ1-2; D is unclear. V lost 5 bases and J 8 bases, leaving 18 bases between the germline ends. Germline V gene sequence: CDR1 GTSNPN, CDR2 SVGIG (reference sequence). This CDR3 region has 13 residues. The CDR3 nucleotides are TGTGCCTGGTTACGGGTAGATCTCTCGGGCTACACCTTC. Translation gives CAWLRVDLSGYTF.